This TCR beta chain originates from a study of regulatory T cells in long-lasting Graves disease. Points from the study as a whole: The researchers studied only peripheral blood, not thyroid tissue. Newly diagnosed disease favored TRBV20-1 and TRBJ2-1 over persistent disease.

J was trimmed by 7 bases and V by 1 base; bases with no gene match: 1. CDR3 length equals 13 residues. Germline loops: CDR1 GTSNPN, CDR2 SVGIG (reference sequence). This sample's time point: persistent/refractory GD, antithyroid drugs over 5 years with positive TRAb. PBMC RNA served as the TCR library source. This clonotype was seen repeatedly, ten times or more. Antigen specificity is unknown. Through Arm-PCR of CDR3 regions and iRepertoire HTBI primers, TCR beta libraries were built. In the authors' workflow: Samples jointly harbored about 63 TRBV and about 15 TRBJ segments. TCRdb re-called the multiplex PCR reads with MiXCR, one entry per CDR3 protein. The V and J calls, along with clone size, are taken from TCRdb and not from the paper's own processing. Of 650,000 to 700,000 distinct CDR3 sequences listed, 25% to 30% are singletons.

The receptor was derived from a female donor with Graves disease. The source was peripheral blood mononuclear cells (PBMCs), collected when the disease was refractory, from a patient treated with antithyroid drugs. V usage is TRBV30 and J usage is TRBJ1-5; the match to TRBD1 covers 10 bases. In DNA, the CDR3 is TGTGCCTGGAGTGGGACAGGGGGACAGCCCCAGCATTTT. Protein product: CAWSGTGGQPQHF.